The 26 T cell receptor beta chains below come from one sample, sequenced in a study of CD8 T cells in ankylosing spondylitis. The study, taken as a whole, reports: Ankylosing spondylitis blood seemed to carry a telltale TCR beta motif made of several highly homologous variants.

TCRdb reanalysed the 5' RACE reads using MiXCR and keeps one entry per CDR3 protein. Of 390,000 or so distinct CDR3 sequences listed, around 20% were seen once; the top ten hold roughly 16%. Their target antigens are unknown. The source material was blood, either unsorted or a sorted T cell fraction (not recorded which). All receptors derive from a male donor with ankylosing spondylitis.

This clonotype showed up just a few times. The chain has TRBV11-2 and TRBJ1-2; possibly TRBD1 for D (5 bases). The CDR3 spans 11 residues. The V gene's germline CDR1 is SGHAT and CDR2 FQNNGV. Between the trimmed V and J ends, which lost 5 bases and 7 bases, there was a span of 8 bases. DNA for the CDR3: TGTGCCAGCAGCGGAGGGACTGGCTACACCTTC. As protein: CASSGGTGYTF.

The chain couples TRBV28 to TRBJ2-7; D remains unclear. CDR1 MDHEN and CDR2 SYDVKM come from the germline V gene. The CDR3 contains 12 residues. Trimming took 6 bases from V and 2 from J, leaving 8 bases between them. This CDR3 reads CASRPAPYEQYF. For the CDR3, the DNA is TGTGCCAGCAGGCCAGCACCCTACGAGCAGTACTTC.

This clonotype was observed a handful of times. This chain uses TRBV7-9 with TRBJ2-1; 7 bases line up with TRBD2. V gave up 2 bases and J gave up 6 bases; unmatched junction bases: 4. Germline values: CDR1 SEHNR, CDR2 FQNEAQ (reference sequence). The CDR3 sequence is 14 residues long. The CDR3 DNA follows: TGTGCCAGCAGCTTAAGGGACTACCTCAATGAGCAGTTCTTC. The encoded protein is CASSLRDYLNEQFF.

This clonotype was counted a single time. The rearrangement links TRBV7-6 to TRBJ2-2; D is perhaps TRBD2 (6 bases). Germline V CDR1 and CDR2: SGHVS, FNYEAQ. Trimming stripped 1 base from V and 3 bases from J, with 15 bases between. The CDR3 is made up of 17 amino acids. The DNA of the CDR3 is TGTGCCAGCAGCTTAGTGTTCGGGGGATCGGACACCGGGGAGCTGTTTTTT. Protein sequence: CASSLVFGGSDTGELFF. Filled out from reference TRBV7-6 and TRBJ2-2, the complete variable domain reads GAGVSQSPRYKVTKRGQDVALRCDPISGHVSLYWYRQALGQGPEFLTYFNYEAQQDKSGLPNDRFSAERPEGSISTLTIQRTEQRDSAMYRCASSLVFGGSDTGELFFGEGSRLTVL.

This clonotype was recorded only once. The genes are TRBV12-3 or TRBV12-4 and TRBJ1-1, with D unresolved. The CDR3 contains 15 residues. Trimming left V 6 bases short and J 2 bases short, with 16 bases between. CDR3 DNA: TGTGCCAGCAGATTTACCGGGGATAAAAACACTGAAGCTTTCTTT. Translated: CASRFTGDKNTEAFF.

The chain combines TRBV30 with TRBJ1-4; TRBD1 matches at 7 bases. The CDR3 is 14 residues long. J gave up 8 bases and V 0 bases, and 6 bases lay outside the gene matches. The germline gives CDR1 GTSNPN, CDR2 SVGIG (reference sequence). CDR3 nucleotide sequence: TGTGCCTGGAGTGTAGGGGGCGCTGACGAAAAACTGTTTTTT. Its protein product is CAWSVGGADEKLFF.

The table lists this clonotype with many counts. This chain links TRBV7-9 with TRBJ2-1; perhaps TRBD1 as D (6 bases). Germline loops: CDR1 SEHNR, CDR2 FQNEAQ (reference sequence). V lost 5 bases and J lost 5, with 13 bases in between. The CDR3 extends over 14 amino acids. The CDR3 reads CASSDRTANNEQFF. CDR3 nucleotides: TGTGCCAGCAGCGACCGGACAGCTAACAATGAGCAGTTCTTC. The whole variable domain, filled in from reference TRBV7-9 and TRBJ2-1, reads DTGVSQNPRHKITKRGQNVTFRCDPISEHNRLYWYRQTLGQGPEFLTYFQNEAQLEKSRLLSDRFSAERPKGSFSTLEIQRTEQGDSAMYLCASSDRTANNEQFFGPGTRLTVL.

This chain uses TRBV7-9 with TRBJ1-1, with D perhaps TRBD1 (6 bases). The CDR3 spans 12 residues. Germline V gene sequence: CDR1 SEHNR, CDR2 FQNEAQ (reference sequence). V lost 5 bases, J lost 7 bases, and 11 bases lay in between. The CDR3 DNA follows: TGTGCCAGCAGCGCGACAGGAGTTGAAGCTTTCTTT. Its translation: CASSATGVEAFF.

The chain employs TRBV10-3 and TRBJ2-1, with 11 bases that match TRBD2. The ends lost 6 bases at V and 2 bases at J; junction bases unmatched: 3. Germline V gene data show CDR1 as ENHRY and CDR2 as SYGVKD. CDR3 size: 15 residues. The chain's CDR3 is CAISETSGAYNEQFF. DNA for the CDR3: TGTGCCATCAGCGAGACTAGCGGGGCCTACAATGAGCAGTTCTTC.

The sample holds a few counts of this clonotype. This chain joins TRBV4-1 and TRBJ1-6, with 7 nucleotides matching TRBD1. V dropped 4 bases and J dropped 13; count of bases not matched to a gene: 10. The CDR3 has 14 amino acids. Germline V lookup: CDR1 MGHRA, CDR2 YSYEKL. The chain's CDR3 is CASSLGQASAPLHF. The DNA of the CDR3 is TGCGCCAGCAGCCTCGGACAGGCCTCAGCGCCCCTCCACTTT.

This clonotype was counted a few times. The chain joins TRBV24-1 to TRBJ2-3, with D possibly being TRBD1 or TRBD2 (5 bases each). The V gene's germline CDR1 is KGHDR and CDR2 SFDVKD. The CDR3 extends over 15 amino acids. The V end lost 7 bases, the J end lost 2 bases, and 15 bases lay between the germline ends. DNA for the CDR3: TGTGCCACCAGCAAGCGGTGGGGCTCCACAGATACGCAGTATTTT. Translating gives CATSKRWGSTDTQYF.

This clonotype was recorded a few times. The chain is built from TRBV7-2 and TRBJ2-7; D gene ambiguous. The CDR3 spans 13 residues. Deletions cut 3 bases from V and 3 bases from J, with 9 bases between. In germline, CDR1 is SGHTA, CDR2 FQGNSA. DNA of the CDR3: TGTGCCAGCAGCTTCCAACGGTTCTACGAGCAGTACTTC. This sequence encodes CASSFQRFYEQYF.

The chain combines TRBV19 with TRBJ1-2; D gene unclear. The germline CDR1 and CDR2 sequences are LNHDA and SQIVND (reference sequence). The V end was cut by 7 bases, the J end by 8 bases, with 14 bases between. The CDR3 runs to 12 residues. CDR3 sequence: CASTTNTRGYTF. The CDR3, as DNA: TGTGCCAGTACCACGAACACCCGCGGCTACACCTTC.

The chain couples TRBV6-1 to TRBJ1-5; D may be TRBD1 (5 bases). Trimming removed 6 bases from V and 3 bases from J, with 15 bases in between. Germline CDR1 reads MNHNS; CDR2 reads SASEGT. The CDR3 spans 15 residues. DNA of the CDR3: TGTGCCAGCAGCCGTGGGGGGGGGTCCAATCAGCCCCAGCATTTT. It translates to CASSRGGGSNQPQHF.

CDR3 residues: CASSYWPKETQYF. Here the CDR3 DNA reads TGTGCCAGCAGTTACTGGCCGAAAGAGACCCAGTACTTC. The gene calls are TRBV6-6 and TRBJ2-5; the D is unclear. Germline values: CDR1 MNHNY, CDR2 SVGAGI (reference sequence). Trimming took 1 base from V and 3 from J, leaving 6 bases between them. CDR3 length: 13 amino acids.

The CDR3 spells CASSLRDRGNTIYF. Here the CDR3 DNA reads TGTGCCAGCAGCCTACGGGACAGGGGAAACACCATATATTTT. The genes are TRBV28 and TRBJ1-3; 8 bases fit TRBD1. The CDR3 is 14 residues long. Germline CDR1 and CDR2: MDHEN and SYDVKM. With 6 bases clipped from V and 4 bases from J, the junction kept 5 bases outside the gene matches.

This clonotype was detected only a few times. The chain uses TRBV11-2 and TRBJ2-7, with D hard to call. Trimming pared 7 bases from V and 5 bases from J, leaving 9 bases between. In germline, CDR1 is SGHAT, CDR2 FQNNGV. This CDR3 contains 11 residues. The CDR3 sequence: CASTLGDEQYF. The DNA of the CDR3 is TGTGCCAGCACGCTGGGCGACGAGCAGTACTTC.

This clonotype occurred a few times. The CDR3 loop is CASSYDFNQPQHF. The CDR3 DNA follows: TGTGCCAGCAGTTACGACTTCAATCAGCCCCAGCATTTT. V and J are TRBV6-5 and TRBJ1-5; D not certain. V lost 2 bases to trimming and J lost 3 bases, with 5 bases between them. This CDR3 spans 13 amino acids. Per the germline V gene, CDR1 is MNHEY and CDR2 is SVGAGI.

This clonotype was counted between two and nine times. This chain uses TRBV15 with TRBJ2-7; D gene unclear. This CDR3 region has 17 residues. The V gene lost 0 bases and the J gene lost 0 bases, with 15 bases spanning the gap. Germline lookup yields CDR1 LNHNV and CDR2 YYDKDF (reference sequence). The CDR3 DNA follows: TGTGCCACCAGCAGAGATCGCTTGGCGCTCAGCTCCTACGAGCAGTACTTC. Translation gives CATSRDRLALSSYEQYF.

A few counts support this clonotype. The chain has TRBV6-1 and TRBJ2-5; 7 bases align to TRBD1. Germline assignment: CDR1 MNHNS and CDR2 SASEGT. The CDR3 runs to 13 residues. Germline trimming cut 8 bases from V and 2 bases from J; bases unmatched to any gene: 5. This CDR3 reads CASRDSYQETQYF. The CDR3 DNA is TGTGCCAGCCGGGACAGCTATCAAGAGACCCAGTACTTC.

The chain recombines TRBV11-3 with TRBJ2-5; tentative D call: TRBD1 (5 bases). The V and J ends lost 5 bases and 5 bases respectively, with 9 bases between them. Germline values: CDR1 SGHNT, CDR2 YENEEA. The CDR3 contains 12 residues. The CDR3 DNA reads TGTGCCAGCAGCCCCGGACATGAGACCCAGTACTTC. It specifies CASSPGHETQYF.

This clonotype was found many times. This chain joins TRBV12-3 or TRBV12-4 and TRBJ2-1, with TRBD2 matching over 7 bases. Trimming removed 1 base from V and 4 bases from J; junction bases left unmatched: 7. CDR3 length: 16 residues. In DNA, the CDR3 is TGTGCCAGCAGTTTAGGCGCGGGAGTAATGTACAATGAGCAGTTCTTC. Translated: CASSLGAGVMYNEQFF.

This clonotype was seen only a few times. The rearrangement links TRBV12-3 or TRBV12-4 to TRBJ2-7; the D gene is possibly TRBD1 (6 bases). V lost 6 bases and J 2 bases, leaving 14 bases between the germline ends. This CDR3 is 14 amino acids long. The CDR3, as DNA: TGTGCCAGCAGCCCTGGACAGCTTACCTACGAGCAGTACTTC. Amino acid sequence: CASSPGQLTYEQYF.

The table lists this clonotype with a few counts. The chain recombines TRBV12-3 or TRBV12-4 with TRBJ2-3; a possible D gene is TRBD2 (6 bases). The CDR3 sequence is 14 residues long. Trimming pared 5 bases from V and 3 bases from J, leaving 12 bases between. CDR3: CASSPAGRTDTQYF. Here the CDR3 DNA reads TGTGCCAGCAGTCCTGCCGGGAGAACAGATACGCAGTATTTT.

This clonotype was counted only a few times. This sequence joins TRBV7-7 and TRBJ2-5; D possibly matches TRBD1 or TRBD2 (6 bases each). CDR3 size: 15 residues. CDR1 and CDR2 (germline): SSHAT, FNYEAQ (reference sequence). V lost 5 bases and J 4 bases, leaving 17 bases between the germline ends. The CDR3 spells CASSLRTGALETQYF. In DNA form, the CDR3 reads TGTGCCAGCAGCCTACGGACGGGGGCATTAGAGACCCAGTACTTC.

This clonotype was observed a few times. J is TRBJ2-3 and V is TRBV29-1; D remains unclear. The V gene's germline CDR1 is SQVTM and CDR2 ANQGSEA. Trimming took 4 bases from V and 2 from J, leaving 10 bases between them. The CDR3 totals 13 residues. CDR3 sequence: CSVGGGNTDTQYF. The CDR3 DNA follows: TGCAGCGTTGGGGGTGGCAACACAGATACGCAGTATTTT.